This TCR beta chain was observed in a study of OX40 agonist ivuxolimab in advanced cancers. On the study more broadly: Patients were given ivuxolimab, an antibody that agonizes OX40 (CD134). Therapy given before enrollment (anti-PD-1, anti-PD-L1 or anti-CTLA-4) was allowed, and roughly 41% had some. One hepatocellular carcinoma and a couple of cutaneous melanoma patients partially responded.

Between the trimmed V and J ends, which lost 0 bases and 6 bases, there was a span of 6 bases. Germline V gene sequence: CDR1 KGHSY, CDR2 FQNENV. This CDR3 comprises 14 residues. Findings of the study overall: Individuals who were partial responders at 0.1-3.0 mg/kg had clonal expansion that ranked among the lowest.

As for this clone: The antigen is undetermined.

Clones were read by immunoSEQ multiplex PCR, and TCRdb kept only the in-frame ones, dropping some. The sample holds approximately 60,000 clones, 88% seen once. The sequence came from an adult with an advanced solid tumor such as melanoma, head and neck, liver or kidney cancer. The sequencing used CD4+ or CD8+ T cells sorted from blood, collected in a trial of the OX40 agonist ivuxolimab. This sequence joins TRBV16 and TRBJ1-6; D call uncertain. The CDR3 DNA reads as TGTGCCAGCAGCCAATCTCTCGGTAATTCACCCCTCCACTTT. Translated, it gives CASSQSLGNSPLHF.